The source of this TCR beta chain is a study of cytomegalovirus exposure and HLA in healthy donors. The CDR3 sequence is 11 residues long. Germline V gene data show CDR1 as SGHDT and CDR2 as YYEEEE. Trimming took off 4 bases at V and 7 bases at J, with 8 bases between the two ends. The PCR made use of 60 Vbeta and 13 Jbeta primers. The assay was immunoSEQ multiplex PCR, and TCRdb's table has in-frame clones only and misses some. The data contain about 120,000 clones, 80% of them singletons. V is TRBV5-6 and J is TRBJ2-5, with D unresolved. Material: PBMCs. This receptor was obtained from a female donor in good health and CMV-seropositive. In nucleotides, the CDR3 is TGTGCCAGCAGCGTTACCGGGACCCAGTACTTC. It codes for CASSVTGTQYF.